The 24 T cell receptor beta chains below come from one sample, sequenced in a study of blood T cell repertoires in COVID-19. This table comes from immunoSEQ multiplex PCR, and its TCRdb copy is limited to in-frame clones, with some not included. The sample has hundreds of thousands of clones, over 75% seen once. Sequencing was done on a sample of peripheral blood. The receptors were gathered from a man aged 45-65 years with active or convalescent COVID-19.

The chain uses TRBV14 and TRBJ1-6; 8 bases map to TRBD1. From germline, CDR1 is SGHDN and CDR2 FVKESK. With V trimmed by 1 base and J by 10 bases, 6 bases remained unmatched. The CDR3 is 15 residues long. The CDR3 reads CASSQAGQGRSPLHF. As DNA, the CDR3 is TGTGCCAGCAGCCAAGCCGGACAGGGAAGATCACCCCTCCACTTT.

This clone was seen just once. The chain is built from TRBV6-2 or TRBV6-3 and TRBJ2-7; TRBD1 might be the D (6 bases). The V gene lost 0 bases and the J gene lost 8 bases, with 8 bases spanning the gap. The germline V gene encodes CDR1 MNHEY and CDR2 SVGEGT. CDR3 length equals 12 residues. CDR3 in DNA: TGTGCCAGCAGTTACTCGACAGGACAGCAGTACTTC. This translates into CASSYSTGQQYF.

The gene calls are TRBV4-2 and TRBJ2-7; D is possibly TRBD2 (6 bases). V lost 0 bases and J 1 base, leaving 10 bases between the germline ends. The CDR3 consists of 15 residues. Germline V gene lookup returns CDR1 LGHNA and CDR2 YNFKEQ. The CDR3, as DNA: TGTGCCAGCAGCCAAGACCGGGGGACGTCCTACGAGCAGTACTTC. Amino acid sequence: CASSQDRGTSYEQYF.

Of note for this clone: The DNA is left out, because the CDR3 cannot be placed on it with certainty; the CDR3 is given as TCRdb lists it. The chain recombines TRBV9 with TRBJ1-2; TRBD1 is the table's D call, not checked against the DNA. The germline V gene has CDR1 SGDLS and CDR2 YYNGEE. The CDR3 spans 14 residues, counting both ends. The CDR3 spells CASSVGIGTPLSTF.

The V call is TRBV9, the J call TRBJ2-1; TRBD1 matches at 12 bases. The ends lost 3 bases at V and 7 bases at J; junction bases unmatched: 8. Germline-derived CDR1 and CDR2 are SGDLS and YYNGEE. This CDR3 region has 16 residues. The CDR3 bases are TGTGCCAGCAGCGAGGACCGGGACAGGGGGCGAAATGAGCAGTTCTTC. Protein: CASSEDRDRGRNEQFF.

J is TRBJ2-1 and V is TRBV4-1, with TRBD2 matching 11 bases. This CDR3 region has 16 residues. Germline assignment: CDR1 MGHRA and CDR2 YSYEKL. Unmatched junction bases numbered 7, after V lost 4 bases and J lost 5 bases. CDR3 sequence: CASSLTGTSGNNEQFF. The CDR3 bases are TGCGCCAGCAGCCTTACCGGGACTAGCGGTAACAATGAGCAGTTCTTC.

V and J are TRBV6-5 and TRBJ1-1, with a possible D match to TRBD1 (6 bases). The CDR3 is 13 amino acids. V lost 8 bases to trimming and J lost 5 bases, with 15 bases between them. Per germline, CDR1 MNHEY and CDR2 SVGAGI. As DNA, the CDR3 is TGTGCCAGCCGTCGGGGGGCTGGGACTGAAGCTTTCTTT. This sequence encodes CASRRGAGTEAFF.

This chain uses TRBV6-1 with TRBJ1-5, with no clear D. The CDR3 contains 17 residues. Germline CDR1 reads MNHNS; CDR2 reads SASEGT. The germline V and J ends were trimmed by 4 bases and 6 bases, with 22 bases remaining between them. The CDR3 is CASSGPLTRFEGQPQHF. The CDR3 nucleotides read TGTGCCAGCAGTGGACCCCTAACGAGATTTGAGGGTCAGCCCCAGCATTTT.

This clone has just a few counts. This chain connects TRBV7-9 to TRBJ1-4; 9 nucleotides line up with TRBD1. The germline gives CDR1 SEHNR, CDR2 FQNEAQ (reference sequence). V gave up 5 bases and J gave up 2 bases; unmatched junction bases: 9. CDR3 size: 17 residues. DNA of the CDR3: TGTGCCAGCAGCCCTAGACAGGGGGAGTCGACTAATGAAAAACTGTTTTTT. This codes for CASSPRQGESTNEKLFF.

The CDR3 sequence: CASGQSGANVLTF. DNA for the CDR3: TGTGCCAGCGGACAGTCTGGGGCCAACGTCCTGACTTTC. The chain employs TRBV7-8 and TRBJ2-6; TRBD1 might be the D (6 bases). Trimming took off 8 bases at V and 1 base at J, with 6 bases between the two ends. The CDR3 length is 13 residues. The germline CDR1 and CDR2 sequences are SGHVS and FQNEAQ.

This chain joins TRBV4-1 and TRBJ1-3; 7 bases line up with TRBD1. V lost 4 bases and J lost 1; bases outside the gene matches: 4. Germline CDR1 MGHRA, CDR2 YSYEKL. The CDR3 has 15 residues. The CDR3 sequence: CASSLPQGSGNTIYF. Written as DNA, the CDR3 is TGCGCCAGCAGCCTCCCACAGGGGTCTGGAAACACCATATATTTT.

The rearrangement links TRBV2 to TRBJ2-3; 9 positions agree with TRBD1. CDR3 length: 14 amino acids. V was clipped by 6 bases and J by 3 bases; unmatched bases: 4. Germline values: CDR1 SNHLY, CDR2 FYNNEI. The DNA of the CDR3 is TGTGCCAGCAGGCCGGGACAGGGTACAGATACGCAGTATTTT. Encoded protein: CASRPGQGTDTQYF.

The chain carries TRBV9 and TRBJ2-1; 7 nucleotides align to TRBD1. V lost 0 bases to trimming and J lost 4 bases; unmatched junction nucleotides: 4. From germline, CDR1 is SGDLS and CDR2 YYNGEE. This CDR3 is built from 15 residues. CDR3 bases: TGTGCCAGCAGCGTAGGAGGGGGCGTGTACAATGAGCAGTTCTTC. It codes for CASSVGGGVYNEQFF. The variable domain in full, with the rest retrieved from reference TRBV9 and TRBJ2-1, is DSGVTQTPKHLITATGQRVTLRCSPRSGDLSVYWYQQSLDQGLQFLIQYYNGEERAKGNILERFSAQQFPDLHSELNLSSLELGDSALYFCASSVGGGVYNEQFFGPGTRLTVL.

This chain uses TRBV4-1 with TRBJ2-2, with 14 bases lining up with TRBD2. The CDR3 loop spans 17 amino acids. J gave up 7 bases and V 3 bases, and 7 bases lay outside the gene matches. Germline V lookup: CDR1 MGHRA, CDR2 YSYEKL. For the CDR3, the DNA is TGCGCCAGCAGCCATGAGGGACTAGCGGGAGTTATCGGGGAGCTGTTTTTT. This sequence encodes CASSHEGLAGVIGELFF.

The V gene is TRBV21-1, the J gene TRBJ2-1; TRBD1, the table's D call, lacks a check against the DNA. TRBV21-1 is an annotated pseudogene. There are 16 residues in the CDR3. The CDR3 is CASSKALLHQIVEQFF. The CDR3 region has the DNA TGTGCCAGCAGCAAAGCGCTTTTACATCAGATCGTTGAGCAGTTCTTC.

In regard to this clone: Sequence at one end of the junction differs from germline and may be a read error. The chain joins TRBV6-1 to TRBJ2-3; D is perhaps TRBD2 (5 bases). Germline values: CDR1 MNHNS, CDR2 SASEGT. The CDR3 has 16 amino acids. The CDR3 protein is CVSSDMGAWGTDTQYF. In DNA form, the CDR3 reads TGTGTCAGCAGTGATATGGGAGCTTGGGGCACAGATACGCAGTATTTT.

In this sample, this clone turned up once. V usage is TRBV5-5 and J usage is TRBJ1-1, with D possibly being TRBD1 (6 bases). Deletions cut 1 base from V and 5 bases from J, with 18 bases between. The CDR3 totals 16 residues. Germline V gives CDR1 SGHKS, CDR2 YYEKEE (reference sequence). This CDR3 reads CASSLHGWGRSTEAFF. DNA for the CDR3: TGTGCCAGCAGCTTGCATGGGTGGGGGCGGTCTACTGAAGCTTTCTTT.

This clone has a single count. This chain connects TRBV21-1 to TRBJ1-3. TRBV21-1 is noted as a pseudogene. This CDR3 has 17 amino acids. CDR3 residues: CAIPVRDERGLRNTIYF. The CDR3 nucleotides read TGTGCCATCCCCGTGAGGGACGAGAGGGGACTTCGAAACACCATATATTTT.

CDR3 in amino acids: CASSLGGGRAVSLETQYF. CDR3 DNA sequence: TGTGCCAGCAGCTTGGGTGGCGGGAGGGCCGTGAGTTTGGAGACCCAGTACTTC. The V and J genes are TRBV5-6 and TRBJ2-5, with 9 bases lining up with TRBD2. V shed 0 bases, J shed 5 bases, and the junction held 14 bases outside the gene matches. Germline CDR1 is SGHDT and CDR2 is YYEEEE. This CDR3 spans 18 amino acids. Based on the CDR3 plus reference TRBV5-6 and TRBJ2-5, the full variable domain is DAGVTQSPTHLIKTRGQQVTLRCSPKSGHDTVSWYQQALGQGPQFIFQYYEEEERQRGNFPDRFSGHQFPNYSSELNVNALLLGDSALYLCASSLGGGRAVSLETQYFGPGTRLLVL.

CDR3 amino acids: CAVTGLAGGANVLTF. The CDR3 coding sequence is TGTGCAGTAACAGGCTTGGCTGGTGGGGCCAACGTCCTGACTTTC. The chain joins TRBV2 to TRBJ2-6; a possible D gene is TRBD1 (5 bases). The CDR3 totals 15 residues. Germline V gives CDR1 SNHLY, CDR2 FYNNEI.

The sample holds one count of this clone. The genes are TRBV24-1 and TRBJ2-1, with 7 bases identical to TRBD2. The J segment lost 3 bases and the V segment lost 2 bases, leaving 3 bases of the junction unmatched. Germline CDR1 KGHDR, CDR2 SFDVKD. The CDR3 totals 15 residues. The CDR3 reads CATSDSRGSYNEQFF. Here the CDR3 DNA reads TGTGCCACCAGTGATTCCCGCGGGAGCTACAATGAGCAGTTCTTC.

The chain has TRBV2 and TRBJ1-1; the D gene is possibly TRBD1 (5 bases). With 8 bases removed from V and 4 bases from J, the gap between germline ends came to 20 bases. Germline V gene sequence: CDR1 SNHLY, CDR2 FYNNEI. CDR3 length: 15 residues. CDR3 sequence reads: CASRRIGQGGTEAFF. The CDR3 DNA sequence: TGTGCCAGCCGTAGAATTGGGCAGGGTGGCACTGAAGCTTTCTTT. Full variable domain (missing parts from reference TRBV2 and TRBJ1-1): EPEVTQTPSHQVTQMGQEVILRCVPISNHLYFYWYRQILGQKVEFLVSFYNNEISEKSEIFDDQFSVERPDGSNFTLKIRSTKLEDSAMYFCASRRIGQGGTEAFFGQGTRLTVV.

This sequence joins TRBV6-1 and TRBJ1-2; 9 bases agree with TRBD1. With V trimmed by 6 bases and J by 6 bases, 20 bases remained unmatched. Germline loops: CDR1 MNHNS, CDR2 SASEGT. This CDR3 contains 18 residues. The CDR3 nucleotides read TGTGCCAGCAGGGAAACAACGGCCCCATGGACAGGGGAGAATGGCTACACCTTC. Its translation: CASRETTAPWTGENGYTF.

The chain employs TRBV6-5 and TRBJ1-5; D might be TRBD1 (5 bases). Trimming cost V 10 bases and J 6 bases, with 16 bases left between them. CDR1 is MNHEY, CDR2 SVGAGI, per germline. The CDR3 loop spans 13 amino acids. This chain's CDR3 is CATRGGVGQPQHF. As DNA, the CDR3 is TGTGCCACCCGAGGAGGGGTTGGTCAGCCCCAGCATTTT.